This T cell receptor beta chain appears in the sequencing data of a study of cytomegalovirus exposure and HLA in healthy donors. Study at large: There were roughly 120 million unique TCR beta sequences, drawn from approximately 180 million T cells, in an earlier analysis. Points from the study as a whole: The presence/absence work took it that sequencing depth was about the same across donors. Later work associated over 15,000 TCR beta sequences with HLA alleles at 0.05 false discovery rate.

Primers for the PCR totalled 60 Vbeta and 13 Jbeta. The repertoire was sequenced with immunoSEQ multiplex PCR; TCRdb's copy has only in-frame clones and lacks some. The sample lists around 130,000 clones, about 70% seen once, with approximately 2.1% in the top ten. Germline CDR1 and CDR2: SGDLS and YYNGEE. The CDR3 runs 12 residues. Deletions cut 5 bases from V and 4 bases from J, with 9 bases between. A note on this clone: What it binds is unknown.

The material sequenced was PBMCs. The chain joins TRBV9 to TRBJ1-1, with D unclear. The source is a woman between 35 and 50 years old in good health and CMV-seropositive. CDR3 sequence (DNA): TGTGCCAGCAGTGACATGGGCACTGAAGCTTTCTTT. Its translation is CASSDMGTEAFF. Full variable domain (remainder filled in from reference TRBV9 and TRBJ1-1): DSGVTQTPKHLITATGQRVTLRCSPRSGDLSVYWYQQSLDQGLQFLIQYYNGEERAKGNILERFSAQQFPDLHSELNLSSLELGDSALYFCASSDMGTEAFFGQGTRLTVV.